This T cell receptor beta chain was sequenced in a study of cytomegalovirus exposure and HLA in healthy donors. Overall study results and limits: For most TCR beta V segments, an earlier analysis put the productive rate at about 90% or about 30% of the time. A later analysis found TCR association rates differed by HLA locus, highest for DRB1 and lowest for HLA-C.

PCR employed 60 Vbeta and 13 Jbeta primers. Generated by immunoSEQ multiplex PCR, the TCRdb table keeps only in-frame clones and is missing some. The listing contains about 200,000 clones. There are 13 residues in the CDR3. Germline-derived CDR1 and CDR2 are SGHDT and YYEEEE. With respect to this clone: Its specificity is unknown.

The sequenced material came from PBMCs. This sequence was found in a man aged 30-40 years in good health and CMV-seronegative. This sequence joins TRBV5-6 and TRBJ2-5; possibly TRBD1 for D (6 bases). The last part of the DNA fits TRBJ2-7 better; the J call may be wrong. In DNA form, the CDR3 reads TGTGCCAGCAGCTTGGGGGACAACTACGAGCAGTACTTC. It yields the protein CASSLGDNYEQYF.